This T cell receptor beta chain emerged from a study of beta chain features in type 1 diabetes. Whole-study findings and limits: Among patients with Type 1 diabetes, TCRB CDR3s were moderately but significantly shorter in every one of the four CD4+ subsets. Patients' naive, central memory and regulatory TCRB repertoires appeared more alike than those of healthy donors.

This CDR3 region has 18 residues. Looked up from germline, CDR1 is SGHTA and CDR2 is FQGTGA. The ends were cut back, 0 bases at V and 7 bases at J, with 19 bases in the middle. The study reverse transcribed the entire isolated RNA, so it sequenced expressed TCRB transcripts. The data were produced by immunoSEQ multiplex PCR, yet TCRdb's version contains in-frame clones alone and is incomplete. The sample consists of about 660,000 clones, around 15% of them appearing once. Concerning this clone: Its antigen is unknown.

The receptor's source is a man aged 18 to 30 with type 1 diabetes. The sequenced material came from naive CD4+ T cells from blood. The genes are TRBV7-3 and TRBJ2-6; D assignment may be TRBD1 or TRBD2 (5 bases each). The DNA for the CDR3 is TGTGCCAGCAGCTTAACAGGGGACGAGAGGGGATACGCCAACGTCCTGACTTTC. Translated, it gives CASSLTGDERGYANVLTF.